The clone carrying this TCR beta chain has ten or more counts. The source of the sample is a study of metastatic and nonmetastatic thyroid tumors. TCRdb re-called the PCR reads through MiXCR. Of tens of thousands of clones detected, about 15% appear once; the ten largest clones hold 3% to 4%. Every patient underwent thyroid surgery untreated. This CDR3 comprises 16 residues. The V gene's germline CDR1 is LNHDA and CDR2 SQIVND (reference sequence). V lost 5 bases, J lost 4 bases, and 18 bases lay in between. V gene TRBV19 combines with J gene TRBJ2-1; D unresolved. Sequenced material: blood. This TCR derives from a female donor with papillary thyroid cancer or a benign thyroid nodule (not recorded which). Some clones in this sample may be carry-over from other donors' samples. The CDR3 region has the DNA TGTGCCAGTAGTTCCCAAAGGGCCCTCTCGTACAATGAGCAGTTCTTC. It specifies CASSSQRALSYNEQFF.